Below, one T cell receptor (beta chain) is given with its context. Looked up from germline, CDR1 is SEHNR and CDR2 is FQNEAQ (reference sequence). The CDR3 length is 18 residues. V lost 4 bases to trimming and J lost 4 bases, with 24 bases between them. Positive CCR7 selection of CD45RO-negative cells yielded the naive CD8 cells, and terminally differentiated effector memory CD45RA+ cells were excluded. The data are from a study of shared clonotypes between healthy human individuals. This was a deep-level run. In the authors' methods: ImmunoSEQ junction-only sequences lacked quality scores, so their filtering differed. Clones were sequenced by immunoSEQ multiplex PCR, and TCRdb holds only the in-frame ones, with some missing. Clonal size and the V and J genes are those of that table, whereas D and trimming came from the DNA. The table lists some 2.1 million clones, around 95% of them singletons.

This sequence originates from a man aged 18-30 years in good health. Some clones in this sample may be carry-over from other donors' samples. The V call is TRBV7-9, the J call TRBJ2-3, with TRBD2 as a possible D gene (6 bases). Sequencing was carried out using naive CD8+ T cells from PBMCs. The CDR3 nucleotides are TGTGCCAGCAGCTCACCGATCCTGGAGGGAAAAGTCCCAGATACGCAGTATTTT. Its translation: CASSSPILEGKVPDTQYF.